This is a list of T cell receptor beta chains from one sample in a study of cytomegalovirus exposure and HLA in healthy donors. The method was immunoSEQ multiplex PCR; TCRdb's version includes in-frame clones alone and lacks a portion of them. Of about 60,000 clones in the sample, 93% were seen once. Specimen: PBMCs. These receptors all stem from a woman younger than 35 in good health and CMV-seronegative. The CDR3 runs from the conserved cysteine through the conserved F or W. Fields, in order: V gene, D gene, clone size, J gene, CDR3 protein, CDR3 DNA. A D gene is named only where the DNA matches it firmly. Only part of the rows carry a size: once, few, many, or a class if the clone is expanded.

TRBV2,.,once,TRBJ2-7,CASGRRGLDEQYF,TGTGCCAGCGGGCGGCGGGGCTTGGACGAGCAGTACTTC
TRBV2,TRBD1,.,TRBJ1-2,CASSEYRGLQNYGYTF,TGTGCCAGCAGTGAGTACAGGGGACTCCAAAACTATGGCTACACCTTC
TRBV29-1,TRBD2,.,TRBJ2-1,CSVLELAGGHGEQFF,TGCAGCGTTTTAGAACTAGCGGGGGGGCATGGTGAGCAGTTCTTC
TRBV5-4,TRBD1,.,TRBJ2-7,CASSLGTGGASYEQYF,TGTGCCAGCAGCTTAGGAACAGGGGGCGCTTCCTACGAGCAGTACTTC
TRBV5-6,.,once,TRBJ2-3,CASSAAASRGAPGADTQYF,TGTGCCAGCAGCGCGGCCGCTAGCCGTGGAGCCCCAGGGGCAGATACGCAGTATTTT
TRBV4-1,TRBD2,.,TRBJ2-1,CASSPKQLAGGPNEQFF,TGCGCCAGCAGCCCGAAACAACTAGCGGGGGGGCCCAATGAGCAGTTCTTC
TRBV9,TRBD2,.,TRBJ2-4,CASSESPGGAKNIQYF,TGTGCCAGCAGCGAGAGTCCCGGGGGGGCCAAAAACATTCAGTACTTC
TRBV9,TRBD1,.,TRBJ1-6,CASSVGQGSYNSPLHF,TGTGCCAGCAGCGTCGGACAGGGCTCCTATAATTCACCCCTCCACTTT
TRBV6-5,TRBD2,.,TRBJ2-5,CASSYRLAVETQYF,TGTGCCAGCAGTTACCGACTAGCGGTTGAGACCCAGTACTTC
TRBV5-6,TRBD1,.,TRBJ2-1,CASSLGQGSPLEFF,TGTGCCAGCAGCTTGGGACAGGGGTCCCCCCTAGAGTTCTTC
TRBV9,TRBD2,once,TRBJ2-5,CASSRGLEETQYF,TGTGCCAGCAGCAGGGGACTAGAAGAGACCCAGTACTTC
TRBV5-5,.,.,TRBJ1-2,CASSLANGLSYGYTF,TGTGCCAGCAGCTTGGCCAACGGACTGAGCTATGGCTACACCTTC
TRBV6-5,.,.,TRBJ2-7,CASSQLGYEQYF,TGTGCCAGCAGTCAGCTAGGCTACGAGCAGTACTTC
TRBV28,.,.,TRBJ2-3,CASSYPYGKSTSTDTQYF,TGTGCCAGCAGTTACCCTTACGGTAAATCAACTAGCACAGATACGCAGTATTTT
TRBV19,.,.,TRBJ1-2,CASSRRPEYGYTF,TGTGCCAGTAGTAGGAGACCAGAATATGGCTACACCTTC
TRBV6-4,.,few,TRBJ2-3,CASSDQAGGGDTQYF,TGTGCCAGCAGTGACCAGGCCGGGGGAGGAGATACGCAGTATTTT
TRBV19,.,.,TRBJ1-2,CATWDWGYTF,TGTGCCACCTGGGACTGGGGCTACACCTTC
TRBV2,TRBD2,.,TRBJ2-1,CASSETSGWGYRNEQFF,TGTGCCAGCAGCGAGACTAGCGGGTGGGGTTATAGGAATGAGCAGTTCTTC
TRBV10-1,.,.,TRBJ2-3,CASSGLEDTQYF,TGCGCCAGCAGTGGGCTTGAAGATACGCAGTATTTT
TRBV27,.,once,TRBJ2-6,CASSSSSLSGANVLTF,TGTGCCAGCAGTTCCTCCTCACTCTCTGGGGCCAACGTCCTGACTTTC
TRBV6-1,.,.,TRBJ2-3,CASSEGSGFTDTQYF,TGTGCCAGCAGTGAAGGCAGCGGGTTTACAGATACGCAGTATTTT
TRBV27,.,once,TRBJ2-7,CASSTSQGFHEQYF,TGTGCCAGCAGCACCAGTCAGGGTTTCCACGAGCAGTACTTC
TRBV7-2,.,once,TRBJ2-1,CASSSWGIGGTADEQFF,TGTGCCAGCAGCTCCTGGGGGATTGGAGGGACAGCCGATGAGCAGTTCTTC
TRBV19,TRBD2,.,TRBJ2-1,CATRRGAGGIFFPYNEQFF,TGTGCCACCCGGCGGGGAGCGGGGGGGATTTTTTTTCCCTACAATGAGCAGTTCTTC
TRBV6-5,.,.,TRBJ2-7,CASCPQGGSYEQYF,TGTGCCAGCTGCCCGCAGGGCGGCTCCTACGAGCAGTACTTC
TRBV6-1,.,.,TRBJ1-5,CASRGDRTPGGPQHF,TGTGCCAGCAGGGGAGACAGGACCCCTGGGGGGCCCCAGCATTTT
TRBV27,TRBD1,.,TRBJ1-4,CASSFGPGGEKLFF,TGTGCCAGCAGTTTTGGGCCAGGGGGCGAAAAACTGTTTTTT
TRBV7-2,.,.,TRBJ1-5,CASSLSQGVLQPQHF,TGTGCCAGCAGCTTATCCCAGGGTGTGTTACAGCCCCAGCATTTT
TRBV9,TRBD2,.,TRBJ2-3,CASSVGREYVKDTQYF,TGTGCCAGCAGCGTGGGGCGGGAGTATGTTAAAGATACGCAGTATTTT
TRBV30,.,.,TRBJ1-4,CAWGEGTGEKLFF,TGTGCCTGGGGGGAAGGCACAGGTGAAAAACTGTTTTTT
TRBV6-4,.,.,TRBJ2-7,CARTGLCSEQYF,TGTGCCAGAACGGGACTCTGCTCCGAGCAGTACTTC
TRBV14,.,.,TRBJ2-3,CASSQVKGPGNTQYF,TGTGCCAGCAGCCAAGTCAAGGGCCCCGGGAATACGCAGTATTTT
TRBV6-5,.,.,TRBJ1-1,CASSYDIQVGAFF,TGTGCCAGCAGTTACGATATCCAGGTTGGGGCTTTCTTT
TRBV2,.,few,TRBJ1-5,CASSEMGQGNQPQHF,TGTGCCAGCAGTGAAATGGGCCAGGGCAATCAGCCCCAGCATTTT
TRBV19,.,.,TRBJ1-2,CASSIGHKTNYGYTF,TGTGCCAGTAGTATAGGGCACAAGACTAACTATGGCTACACCTTC
TRBV4-3,TRBD1,.,TRBJ2-6,CASSPTPYRGRGANVLTF,TGCGCCAGCAGCCCAACACCTTACAGGGGGCGCGGGGCCAACGTCCTGACTTTC